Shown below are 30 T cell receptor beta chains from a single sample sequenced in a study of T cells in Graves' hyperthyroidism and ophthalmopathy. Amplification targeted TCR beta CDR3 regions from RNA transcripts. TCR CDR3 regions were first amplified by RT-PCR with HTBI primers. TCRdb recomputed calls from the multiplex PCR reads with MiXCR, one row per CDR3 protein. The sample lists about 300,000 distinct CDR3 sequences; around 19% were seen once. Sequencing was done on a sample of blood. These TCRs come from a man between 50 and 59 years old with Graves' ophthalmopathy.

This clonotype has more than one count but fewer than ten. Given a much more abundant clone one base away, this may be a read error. The CDR3 DNA reads TGCAGTGCTAGGACTAGCGGGAGGGTACCCTACGAGCAGTACTTC. Translating gives CSARTSGRVPYEQYF. This sequence joins TRBV20-1 and TRBJ2-7; 14 bases agree with TRBD2. With 3 bases clipped from V and 2 bases from J, the junction kept 3 bases outside the gene matches. The CDR3 runs 15 residues. Per germline, CDR1 DFQATT and CDR2 SNEGSKA (reference sequence).

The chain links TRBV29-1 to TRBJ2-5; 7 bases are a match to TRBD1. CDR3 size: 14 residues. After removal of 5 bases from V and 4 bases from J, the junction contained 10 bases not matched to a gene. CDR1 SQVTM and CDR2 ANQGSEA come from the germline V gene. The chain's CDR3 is CSVLPTGMRETQYF. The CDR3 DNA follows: TGCAGCGTTCTGCCGACAGGGATGCGAGAGACCCAGTACTTC.

The CDR3 loop is CASRLLAGGEQYF. DNA for the CDR3: TGTGCCAGCAGATTACTAGCGGGAGGCGAGCAGTACTTC. The chain links TRBV28 to TRBJ2-7, with 12 bases that match TRBD2. V gave up 6 bases and J gave up 6 bases; unmatched junction bases: 3. The CDR3 consists of 13 residues. From germline, CDR1 is MDHEN and CDR2 SYDVKM.

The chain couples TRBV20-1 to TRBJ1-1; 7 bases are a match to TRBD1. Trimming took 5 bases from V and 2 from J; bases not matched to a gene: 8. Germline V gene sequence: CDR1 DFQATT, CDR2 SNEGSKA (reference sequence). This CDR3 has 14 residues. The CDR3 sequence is CSAQPGQLNTEAFF. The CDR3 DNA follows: TGCAGTGCTCAACCGGGACAGCTAAACACTGAAGCTTTCTTT.

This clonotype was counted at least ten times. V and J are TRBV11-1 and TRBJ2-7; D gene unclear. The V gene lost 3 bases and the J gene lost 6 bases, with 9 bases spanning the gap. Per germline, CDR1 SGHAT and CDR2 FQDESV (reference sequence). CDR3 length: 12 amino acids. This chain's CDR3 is CASSFVGSEQYF. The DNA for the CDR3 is TGTGCCAGCAGCTTCGTCGGCTCCGAGCAGTACTTC.

CDR3 protein: CASSSIDRGRREKLFF. CDR3 bases: TGTGCCAGCAGCTCGATTGACAGGGGAAGACGCGAAAAACTGTTTTTT. This chain joins TRBV5-5 and TRBJ1-4; 8 nucleotides match TRBD1. Germline V gene data show CDR1 as SGHKS and CDR2 as YYEKEE (reference sequence). The J segment lost 8 bases and the V segment lost 3 bases, leaving 12 bases of the junction unmatched. The CDR3 spans 16 residues.

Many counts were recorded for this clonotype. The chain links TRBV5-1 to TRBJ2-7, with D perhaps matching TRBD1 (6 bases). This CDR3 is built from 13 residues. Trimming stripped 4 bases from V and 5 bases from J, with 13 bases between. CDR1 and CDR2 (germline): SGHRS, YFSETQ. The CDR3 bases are TGCGCCAGCAGCCCGGGACACAACGACGAGCAGTACTTC. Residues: CASSPGHNDEQYF.

CDR3 sequence reads: CASSSQGFSKNIQYF. Written as DNA, the CDR3 is TGTGCCAGCAGCTCGCAGGGTTTTTCCAAAAACATTCAGTACTTC. V usage is TRBV5-5 and J usage is TRBJ2-4, with D maybe TRBD1 (5 bases). The CDR3 extends over 15 amino acids. Germline CDR1 and CDR2: SGHKS and YYEKEE (reference sequence). V shed 3 bases and J shed 2 bases, with 12 bases lying between them.

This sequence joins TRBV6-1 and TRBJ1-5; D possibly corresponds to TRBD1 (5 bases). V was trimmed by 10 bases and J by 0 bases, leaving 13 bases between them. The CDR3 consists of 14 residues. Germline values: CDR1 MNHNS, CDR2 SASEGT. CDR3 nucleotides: TGTGCCACGACAGACGGGGGTAGCAATCAGCCCCAGCATTTT. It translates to CATTDGGSNQPQHF.

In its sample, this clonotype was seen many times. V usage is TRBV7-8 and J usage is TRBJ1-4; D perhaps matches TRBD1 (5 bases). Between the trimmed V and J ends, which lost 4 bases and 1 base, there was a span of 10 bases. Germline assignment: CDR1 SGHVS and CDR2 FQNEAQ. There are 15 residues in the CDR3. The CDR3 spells CASSSGGETNEKLFF. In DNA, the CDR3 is TGTGCCAGCAGCTCTGGGGGAGAAACTAATGAAAAACTGTTTTTT. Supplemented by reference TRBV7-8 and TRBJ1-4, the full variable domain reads GAGVSQSPRYKVAKRGQDVALRCDPISGHVSLFWYQQALGQGPEFLTYFQNEAQLDKSGLPSDRFFAERPEGSVSTLKIQRTQQEDSAVYLCASSSGGETNEKLFFGSGTQLSVL.

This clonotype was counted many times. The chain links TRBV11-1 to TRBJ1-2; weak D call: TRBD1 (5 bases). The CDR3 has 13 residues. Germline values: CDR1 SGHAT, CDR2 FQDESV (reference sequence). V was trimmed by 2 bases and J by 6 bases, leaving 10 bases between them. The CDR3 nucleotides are TGTGCCAGCAGCTTACGAGGGACGAATGGCTACACCTTC. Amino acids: CASSLRGTNGYTF. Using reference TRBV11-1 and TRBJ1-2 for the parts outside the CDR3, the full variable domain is EAEVAQSPRYKITEKSQAVAFWCDPISGHATLYWYRQILGQGPELLVQFQDESVVDDSQLPKDRFSAERLKGVDSTLKIQPAELGDSAMYLCASSLRGTNGYTFGSGTRLTVV.

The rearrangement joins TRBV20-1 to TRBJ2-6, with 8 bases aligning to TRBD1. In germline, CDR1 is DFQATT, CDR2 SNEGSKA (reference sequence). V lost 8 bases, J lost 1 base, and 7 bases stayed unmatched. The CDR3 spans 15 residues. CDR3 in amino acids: CSTGQGLSGANVLTF. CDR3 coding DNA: TGCAGTACCGGACAGGGCTTATCTGGGGCCAACGTCCTGACTTTC.

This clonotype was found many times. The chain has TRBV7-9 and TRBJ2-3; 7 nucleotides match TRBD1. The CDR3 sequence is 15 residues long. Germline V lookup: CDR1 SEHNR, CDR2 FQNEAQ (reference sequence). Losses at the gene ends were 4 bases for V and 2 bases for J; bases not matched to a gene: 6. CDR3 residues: CASSSTGPATDTQYF. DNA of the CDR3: TGTGCCAGCAGCTCGACAGGGCCCGCCACAGATACGCAGTATTTT.

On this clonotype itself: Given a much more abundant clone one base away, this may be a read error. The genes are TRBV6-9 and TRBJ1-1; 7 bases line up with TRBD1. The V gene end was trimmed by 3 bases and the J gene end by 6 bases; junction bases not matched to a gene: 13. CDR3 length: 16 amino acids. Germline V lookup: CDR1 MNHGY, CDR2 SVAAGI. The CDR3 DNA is TGTGCCAGCAGTTACATACACGGGACAGTCAACGCTGAAGCTTTCTTT. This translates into CASSYIHGTVNAEAFF.

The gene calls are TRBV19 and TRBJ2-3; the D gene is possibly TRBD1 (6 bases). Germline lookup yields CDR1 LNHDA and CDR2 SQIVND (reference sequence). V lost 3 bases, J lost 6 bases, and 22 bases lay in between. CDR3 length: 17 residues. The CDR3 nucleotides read TGTGCCAGTAGTATGGGGCAGGGGACAAGCACTTTGGATACGCAGTATTTT. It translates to CASSMGQGTSTLDTQYF.

DNA of the CDR3: TGTGCCAGCAGTTCACAGATCTCCTACGAGCAGTACTTC. It is translated as CASSSQISYEQYF. The V gene is TRBV6-1, the J gene TRBJ2-7; no firm D call. With 5 bases removed from V and 0 bases from J, the gap between germline ends came to 8 bases. The CDR3 has 13 amino acids. Germline V gene sequence: CDR1 MNHNS, CDR2 SASEGT.

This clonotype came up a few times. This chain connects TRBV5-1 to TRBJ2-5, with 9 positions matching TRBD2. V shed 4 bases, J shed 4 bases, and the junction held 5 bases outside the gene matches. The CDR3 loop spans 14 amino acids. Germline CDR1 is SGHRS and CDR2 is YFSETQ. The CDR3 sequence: CASSTSGGPETQYF. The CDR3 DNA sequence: TGCGCCAGCAGCACGAGCGGGGGGCCAGAGACCCAGTACTTC. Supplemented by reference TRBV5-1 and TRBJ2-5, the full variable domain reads KAGVTQTPRYLIKTRGQQVTLSCSPISGHRSVSWYQQTPGQGLQFLFEYFSETQRNKGNFPGRFSGRQFSNSRSEMNVSTLELGDSALYLCASSTSGGPETQYFGPGTRLLVL.

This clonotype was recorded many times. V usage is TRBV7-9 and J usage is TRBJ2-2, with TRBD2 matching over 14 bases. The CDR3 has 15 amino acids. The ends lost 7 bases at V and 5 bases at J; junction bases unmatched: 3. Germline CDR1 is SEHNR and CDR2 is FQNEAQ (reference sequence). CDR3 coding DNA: TGTGCCAGCATGGGGACTAGCGGGAGTACCGGGGAGCTGTTTTTT. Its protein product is CASMGTSGSTGELFF. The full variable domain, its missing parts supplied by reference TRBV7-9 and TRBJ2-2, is DTGVSQNPRHKITKRGQNVTFRCDPISEHNRLYWYRQTLGQGPEFLTYFQNEAQLEKSRLLSDRFSAERPKGSFSTLEIQRTEQGDSAMYLCASMGTSGSTGELFFGEGSRLTVL.

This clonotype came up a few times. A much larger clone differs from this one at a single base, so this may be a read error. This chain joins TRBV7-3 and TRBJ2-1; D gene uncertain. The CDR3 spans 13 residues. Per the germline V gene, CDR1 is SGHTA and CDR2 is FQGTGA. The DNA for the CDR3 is TGTGCCAGCAGCCTGACTGAATACAATGAGCAGTCCTTC. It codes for CASSLTEYNEQSF.

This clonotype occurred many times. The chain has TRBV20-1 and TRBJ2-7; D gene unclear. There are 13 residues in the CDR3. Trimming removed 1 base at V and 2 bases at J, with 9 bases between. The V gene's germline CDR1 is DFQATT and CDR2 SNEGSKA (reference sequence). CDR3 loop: CSARVGQTYEQYF. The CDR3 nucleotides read TGCAGTGCTAGAGTAGGGCAGACCTACGAGCAGTACTTC.

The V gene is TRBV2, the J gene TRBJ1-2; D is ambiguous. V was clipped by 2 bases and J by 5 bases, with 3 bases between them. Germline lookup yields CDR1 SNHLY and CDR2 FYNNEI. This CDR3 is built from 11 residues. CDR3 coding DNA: TGTGCCAGCAGTGAAACATATGGCTACACCTTC. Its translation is CASSETYGYTF. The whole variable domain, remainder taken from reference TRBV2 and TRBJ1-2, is EPEVTQTPSHQVTQMGQEVILRCVPISNHLYFYWYRQILGQKVEFLVSFYNNEISEKSEIFDDQFSVERPDGSNFTLKIRSTKLEDSAMYFCASSETYGYTFGSGTRLTVV.

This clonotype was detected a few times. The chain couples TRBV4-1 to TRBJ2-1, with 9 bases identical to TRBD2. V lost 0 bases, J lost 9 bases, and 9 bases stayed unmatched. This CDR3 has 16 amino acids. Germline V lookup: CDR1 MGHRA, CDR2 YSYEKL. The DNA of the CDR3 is TGCGCCAGCAGCCAAGATTGGAGCGGGAGGTTTCTTGAGCAGTTCTTC. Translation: CASSQDWSGRFLEQFF.

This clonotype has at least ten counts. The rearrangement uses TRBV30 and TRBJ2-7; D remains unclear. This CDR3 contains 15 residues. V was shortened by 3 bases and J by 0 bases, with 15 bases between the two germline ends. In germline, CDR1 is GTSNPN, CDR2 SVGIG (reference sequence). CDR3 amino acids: CAWSPIGQSSYEQYF. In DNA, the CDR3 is TGTGCCTGGAGCCCGATAGGTCAGAGCTCCTACGAGCAGTACTTC.

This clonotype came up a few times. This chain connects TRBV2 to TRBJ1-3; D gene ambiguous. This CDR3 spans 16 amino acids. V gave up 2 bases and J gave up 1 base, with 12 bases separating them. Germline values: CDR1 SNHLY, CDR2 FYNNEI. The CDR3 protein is CASSETNRLSGNTIYF. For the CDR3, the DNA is TGTGCCAGCAGTGAAACCAACCGGCTTTCTGGAAACACCATATATTTT.

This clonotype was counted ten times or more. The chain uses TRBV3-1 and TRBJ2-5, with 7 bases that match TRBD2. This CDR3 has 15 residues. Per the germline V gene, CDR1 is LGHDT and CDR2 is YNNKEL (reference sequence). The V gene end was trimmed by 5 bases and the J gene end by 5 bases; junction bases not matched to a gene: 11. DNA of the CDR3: TGTGCCAGCAGCGAGCTGAGGGAGGGCCCGGAGACCCAGTACTTC. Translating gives CASSELREGPETQYF.

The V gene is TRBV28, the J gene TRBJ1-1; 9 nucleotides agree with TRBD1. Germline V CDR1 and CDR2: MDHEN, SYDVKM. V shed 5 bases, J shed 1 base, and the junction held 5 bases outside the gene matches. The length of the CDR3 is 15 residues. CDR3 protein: CASSRRQGENTEAFF. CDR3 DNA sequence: TGTGCCAGCAGTAGAAGACAGGGGGAGAACACTGAAGCTTTCTTT.

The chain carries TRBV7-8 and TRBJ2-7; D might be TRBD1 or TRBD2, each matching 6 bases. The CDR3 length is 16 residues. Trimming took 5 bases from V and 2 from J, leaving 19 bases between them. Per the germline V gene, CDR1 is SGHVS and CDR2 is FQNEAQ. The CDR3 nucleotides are TGTGCCAGCAGCCCCATCGGGGGCTTGTTCGCCTACGAGCAGTACTTC. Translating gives CASSPIGGLFAYEQYF.

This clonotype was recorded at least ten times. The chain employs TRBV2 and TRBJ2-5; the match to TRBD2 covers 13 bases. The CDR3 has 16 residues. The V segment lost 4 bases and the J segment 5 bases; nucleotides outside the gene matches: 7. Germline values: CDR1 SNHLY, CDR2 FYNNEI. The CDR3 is CASSGTSGREVETQYF. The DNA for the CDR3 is TGTGCCAGCAGTGGGACTAGCGGGAGAGAAGTGGAGACCCAGTACTTC.

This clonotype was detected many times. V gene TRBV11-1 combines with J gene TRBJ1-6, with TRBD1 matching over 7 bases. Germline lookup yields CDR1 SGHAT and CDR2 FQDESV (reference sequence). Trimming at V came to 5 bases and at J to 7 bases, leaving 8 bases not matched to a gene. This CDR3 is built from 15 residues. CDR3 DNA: TGTGCCAGCAGCCTCGGCGGGGACAGAAATTCACCCCTCCACTTT. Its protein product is CASSLGGDRNSPLHF.

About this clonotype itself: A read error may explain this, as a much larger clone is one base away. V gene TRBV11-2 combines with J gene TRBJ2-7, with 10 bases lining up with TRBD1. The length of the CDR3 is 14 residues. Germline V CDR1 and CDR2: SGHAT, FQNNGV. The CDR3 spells CVSSLETGGWEQYF. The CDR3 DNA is TGTGTCAGCAGCTTAGAGACAGGGGGCTGGGAGCAGTACTTC.